This T cell receptor beta chain was recovered during a study of T cells expressing NK-cell markers. The CDR3 is 15 residues long. Per the germline V gene, CDR1 is MDHEN and CDR2 is SYDVKM. For each CDR3 protein, TCRdb gives one entry from its re-call of the 5' RACE reads, without DNA. The repertoire shows fewer than 550,000 distinct CDR3 sequences; the top ten hold approximately 1.5%. The V and J genes are TRBV28 and TRBJ2-5; TCRdb designates TRBD2, a call that cannot be tested without DNA. The sequence came from a woman aged 45-65 years in good health. Sequenced sample: blood T cells: a sorted CD56 or NKG2C T cell subset, CD4+ or CD8+ T cells, or bulk PBMC T cells (not recorded which). The CDR3 reads CAIKLAGGPQETQYF.